This entry lists 16 T cell receptor beta chains sequenced from one sample in a study of T cell responses to AZD1222 COVID-19 vaccine. Here immunoSEQ multiplex PCR was the method, and the copy in TCRdb shows in-frame clones only, minus some. This table has some 120,000 clones, about nine tenths appearing once. The material was peripheral blood, obtained on day 0 of AZD1222 vaccination. The receptors here all came from an adult in good health.

V is TRBV5-1 and J is TRBJ2-1, with 13 bases fitting TRBD2. CDR1 SGHRS and CDR2 YFSETQ come from the germline V gene. This CDR3 has 15 residues. V dropped 3 bases and J dropped 7; count of bases not matched to a gene: 4. The CDR3 region has the DNA TGCGCCAGCAGCTCGGGACTAGCGGGGCATAATGAGCAGTTCTTC. Its translation is CASSSGLAGHNEQFF.

V and J are TRBV4-1 and TRBJ2-7, with 12 positions matching TRBD2. This CDR3 is 16 amino acids long. Unmatched junction bases numbered 8, after V lost 4 bases and J lost 4 bases. The germline CDR1 and CDR2 sequences are MGHRA and YSYEKL. CDR3 sequence (DNA): TGCGCCAGCAGCCCGACCGGGACTAGCGGGTTTTACGAGCAGTACTTC. It codes for CASSPTGTSGFYEQYF.

The V call is TRBV19, the J call TRBJ2-7; unclear D gene. V lost 5 bases to trimming and J lost 1 base, with 18 bases between them. CDR1 is LNHDA and CDR2 is SQIVND in the germline V gene (reference sequence). The CDR3 length is 16 residues. CDR3 in DNA: TGTGCCAGTAGTCCGGTACGGCAGCAAAAATCCTACGAGCAGTACTTC. Its translation: CASSPVRQQKSYEQYF.

This clone was observed a handful of times. This chain uses TRBV19 with TRBJ1-1; D gene ambiguous. Trimming shortened V by 7 bases and J by 0 bases, and 9 bases separated the two germline ends. Germline lookup yields CDR1 LNHDA and CDR2 SQIVND (reference sequence). The CDR3 runs to 13 residues. The CDR3 region is CASTPTVNTEAFF. DNA for the CDR3: TGTGCCAGTACCCCGACGGTGAACACTGAAGCTTTCTTT.

A single count supports this clone. The chain couples TRBV9 to TRBJ2-3, with unresolved D. Germline V CDR1 and CDR2: SGDLS, YYNGEE. V shed 0 bases and J shed 14 bases, with 16 bases lying between them. The CDR3 is 13 residues long. Written as DNA, the CDR3 is TGTGCCAGCAGCGTAGCTGCCCAAGGTTCGTCGTATTTT. This encodes CASSVAAQGSSYF.

This clone came up a few times. The chain carries TRBV3-1 (or the pseudogene TRBV3-2) and TRBJ1-2; possibly TRBD1 for D (5 bases). Trimming took off 2 bases at V and 6 bases at J, with 10 bases between the two ends. This CDR3 is 13 amino acids long. CDR1 and CDR2 (germline): LGHDT, YNNKEL (reference sequence). CDR3 in DNA: TGTGCCAGCAGCCAACGCGGGGCCGATGGCTACACCTTC. The encoded protein is CASSQRGADGYTF.

This sequence joins TRBV7-2 and TRBJ2-3, with D possibly being TRBD2 (5 bases). Germline CDR1 reads SGHTA; CDR2 reads FQGNSA. The CDR3 totals 15 residues. V lost 5 bases to trimming and J lost 3 bases, with 15 bases between them. The CDR3 DNA reads as TGTGCCAGCAGCCCTAGGACTGGAGCGACAGATACGCAGTATTTT. Translation: CASSPRTGATDTQYF.

J is TRBJ2-1 and V is TRBV24-1, with 10 bases fitting TRBD2. This CDR3 has 16 residues. Looked up from germline, CDR1 is KGHDR and CDR2 is SFDVKD. Losses at the gene ends were 3 bases for V and 5 bases for J; bases not matched to a gene: 6. This chain's CDR3 is CATSDPGLAANNEQFF. The CDR3 DNA is TGTGCCACCAGTGATCCCGGACTAGCGGCTAACAATGAGCAGTTCTTC.

This clone was counted only a few times. This chain uses TRBV18 with TRBJ1-4; D call uncertain. Germline CDR1 KGHSH, CDR2 LQKENI. V gave up 5 bases and J gave up 0 bases, with 10 bases separating them. CDR3 length equals 15 residues. For the CDR3, the DNA is TGTGCCAGCTCATCCGACGGAGCAACTAATGAAAAACTGTTTTTT. Its protein product is CASSSDGATNEKLFF.

V is TRBV13 and J is TRBJ1-1; D is possibly TRBD1 (6 bases). From germline, CDR1 is PRHDT and CDR2 FYEKMQ (reference sequence). Trimming left V 0 bases short and J 5 bases short, with 13 bases between. The CDR3 has 15 amino acids. CDR3 amino acids: CASSLGRTRGTEAFF. In DNA form, the CDR3 reads TGTGCCAGCAGCTTAGGCCGGACAAGGGGGACTGAAGCTTTCTTT.

The chain joins TRBV6-2 or TRBV6-3 to TRBJ2-3; 7 nucleotides line up with TRBD2. Looked up from germline, CDR1 is MNHEY and CDR2 is SVGEGT. The CDR3 extends over 13 amino acids. The V gene end was trimmed by 6 bases and the J gene end by 8 bases; junction bases not matched to a gene: 8. The CDR3 region is CASSEGGSGTQYF. The CDR3 DNA sequence: TGTGCCAGCAGCGAAGGCGGGAGCGGTACGCAGTATTTT.

V is TRBV18 and J is TRBJ1-2; D is possibly TRBD1 (5 bases). Germline-derived CDR1 and CDR2 are KGHSH and LQKENI. This CDR3 has 13 amino acids. Deletions cut 3 bases from V and 5 bases from J, with 10 bases between. The CDR3 DNA reads as TGTGCCAGCTCACCGGAGGGGAATTATGGCTACACCTTC. It is translated as CASSPEGNYGYTF.

A single count supports this clone. The chain recombines TRBV5-8 with TRBJ2-4, with 8 nucleotides matching TRBD2. The V and J ends lost 0 bases and 2 bases, in that order; junction bases with no gene match: 1. Germline CDR1 SGHTS, CDR2 YDEGEE. This CDR3 is 15 amino acids long. The CDR3 region has the DNA TGTGCCAGCAGCTTGGTAGCGGGGACCAAAAACATTCAGTACTTC. Translating it yields CASSLVAGTKNIQYF.

This clone was detected only a few times. The CDR3 reads CASSPQTSGPNTGELFF. In nucleotides, the CDR3 is TGTGCCAGCTCACCCCAGACTAGCGGGCCGAACACCGGGGAGCTGTTTTTT. The chain combines TRBV18 with TRBJ2-2; 10 nucleotides agree with TRBD2. The CDR3 loop spans 17 amino acids. The trim removed 3 bases at V and 0 bases at J, leaving 4 bases unmatched. Germline V gene data show CDR1 as KGHSH and CDR2 as LQKENI.

The chain couples TRBV12-3 or TRBV12-4 to TRBJ2-1; maybe TRBD1 (6 bases). The CDR3 is 13 residues long. Trimming stripped 3 bases from V and 5 bases from J, with 8 bases between. This CDR3 reads CASSLGTNNEQFF. CDR3 coding DNA: TGTGCCAGCAGTTTGGGGACAAACAATGAGCAGTTCTTC.

V gene TRBV6-5 combines with J gene TRBJ2-7, with a weak D call TRBD1 (5 bases). Trimming left V 7 bases short and J 3 bases short, with 10 bases between. This CDR3 has 12 residues. The germline CDR1 and CDR2 sequences are MNHEY and SVGAGI. Written as DNA, the CDR3 is TGTGCCAGCAATGTCAGGGACTACGAGCAGTACTTC. As protein: CASNVRDYEQYF.